This T cell receptor (beta chain) was found in a study of beta chain features in type 1 diabetes. Study conclusions and caveats: Cells carrying high TCR expression could end up over-represented when cDNA is sequenced.

Expressed TCRB transcripts were sequenced because the entire RNA isolate underwent reverse transcription. Libraries were prepared by immunoSEQ multiplex PCR; TCRdb keeps only in-frame clonotypes and omits some of them. The repertoire holds about 410,000 clones, with about 15% as singletons. This clone was seen more than once but under ten times. Its matching antigen is unknown. Purity above 95% was achieved in all sorted populations. CDR1 is SGHTA, CDR2 FQGNSA, per germline. V was cut by 7 bases and J by 3 bases, with 6 bases left in between. The CDR3 is 12 residues long. V usage is TRBV7-2 and J usage is TRBJ2-2; D unclear. This sequence originates from a man aged 25-40 years in good health. The sequencing sample was made of naive CD4+ T cells from blood. CDR3 nucleotide sequence: TGTGCCAGCACCCCTCACACCGGGGAGCTGTTTTTT. Its protein is CASTPHTGELFF.